Listed below are T cell receptor beta chains from one sample, sequenced in a study of shared clonotypes between healthy human individuals. The data were produced by immunoSEQ multiplex PCR, yet TCRdb's version contains in-frame clones alone and is incomplete. This sample has more than 2 million clones, with around 93% found just once. Sequencing input: naive CD8+ T cells from PBMCs. The receptors come from a man aged 18 to 35 in good health. Some clones in this sample may be carry-over from other donors' samples. CDR3s leave out the opening cysteine and the closing phenylalanine or tryptophan.

v_gene	CDR3aa
TRBV28	ASSPSGIYNEQF
TRBV5-1	ASSRDRVEQY
TRBV5-1	ASSSMTGGLDTEAF
TRBV5-1	ASSFGSDRGQYEQY
TRBV19	ASKSSGNQPQH
TRBV27	ASSMSSGSIDEQY
TRBV7-9	ASSFYEREGGDTQY
TRBV6-6	ASSYWQDHYNEQF
TRBV7-2	ASSSSPGQGLYEQY
TRBV27	ASSNNDGITRYNEQF
TRBV7-9	AAEGGDLMNTGELF
TRBV4-2	ASSQVEGINYGYT
TRBV9	ASSVGEGRIYGYGYT
TRBV10-3	AISEATSGQGVFYEQY
TRBV12-5	ASGFDTTATVNTEAF
TRBV7-9	ASSQPGQSSYEQY
TRBV15	ATSSDHSEFYEQY
TRBV5-1	ASSLRGGNTEAF
TRBV9	ASSVGQGGNQPQH
TRBV19	ASMAGLRSFHEQF
TRBV7-8	ASSRAGTRSYNEQF
TRBV9	ASSVGGSSSSYEQY
TRBV2	ASSEYGSGANVLT
TRBV7-9	ASSPLEETHNEQF
TRBV29-1	SVPPVRGENYGYT
TRBV7-9	ASSLATSGKANEQF
TRBV19	ASSIDGYEQY
TRBV11-2	ASSPEVGGANVLT
TRBV28	ASSLLQSYGYT
TRBV7-9	ASSSPRDSYNEQF
TRBV19	ASSISRAPSYEQY
TRBV7-9	ASSLTGWAPTGELF
TRBV7-9	ASSLMSGYHEQY
TRBV5-1	ASSLLGGVSNEQF
TRBV20-1	SADTDNEQF
TRBV19	ASSIEWDIDNQPQH
TRBV9	ASSVGGEQF
TRBV27	ASSPRQSSYEQY
TRBV4-3	ASSVGRGETQY
TRBV28	ASSGFRVSSGLNEQF
TRBV30	AWTRRGYEQY
TRBV5-4	ASSIGGGTGELF
TRBV4-1	ASSHPRGEAF
TRBV7-9	ASSLDTGGYT
TRBV15	ATSRSPTEAF
TRBV7-8	ASSPSPGTAYNEQF
TRBV9	ASSPTGAMNTEAF
TRBV6-1	ASRAIGTSGPQAF
TRBV5-1	ASSLAGDPINEQF
TRBV25-1	ASSDGRSEQY
TRBV27	ASSLSGGWTYEQY
TRBV7-9	ASRQTNYNEQF
TRBV10-1	ASSDLAGANEQF
TRBV19	ASSIAGLNNEQF
TRBV5-1	ASSLLGQVSGNEQF
TRBV11-2	ASRLTAFDTEAF
TRBV4-3	ASTEGGTNTEAF
TRBV6-5	ASSYSASGDSYEQY
TRBV7-6	ASSNPLGRRETQY